These 23 T cell receptor beta chains share one sample of origin, sequenced in a study of shared clonotypes between healthy human individuals. Clones were read by immunoSEQ multiplex PCR, and TCRdb kept only the in-frame ones, dropping some. Of fewer than 650,000 clones in the sample, around 80% were seen once. The sequencing input was PBMCs. Every receptor here comes from a woman between 35 and 50 years old in good health. Some clones in this sample may be carry-over from other donors' samples.

The V call is TRBV4-2, the J call TRBJ2-3, with 8 bases identical to TRBD2. The V gene end was trimmed by 0 bases and the J gene end by 6 bases; junction bases not matched to a gene: 8. There are 16 residues in the CDR3. Germline V gene sequence: CDR1 LGHNA, CDR2 YNFKEQ. CDR3 coding DNA: TGTGCCAGCAGCCAAGAAGTAGCGGGAAACGGTGATACGCAGTATTTT. Translated, it gives CASSQEVAGNGDTQYF.

With regard to this clone: A far larger clone is just one base off, so this is likely a read error. J is TRBJ2-7 and V is TRBV4-2; no reliable D call. Germline CDR1 LGHNA, CDR2 YNFKEQ. The CDR3 runs 15 residues. The CDR3 bases are TGTACCAGCAGCCAAGAAGGAGATGTATCCTACGAGCAGTACTTC. Protein sequence: CTSSQEGDVSYEQYF.

The gene calls are TRBV28 and TRBJ2-3, with D possibly being TRBD2 (9 bases). The length of the CDR3 is 17 residues. Germline CDR1 is MDHEN and CDR2 is SYDVKM. Deletions cut 4 bases from V and 2 bases from J, with 19 bases between. The CDR3 DNA reads TGTGCCAGCAGTTCCAGGGGGCTAGCGGGAAACACAGATACGCAGTATTTT. This codes for CASSSRGLAGNTDTQYF.

V is TRBV28 and J is TRBJ2-3; D gene ambiguous. The CDR3 is made up of 13 amino acids. Between the trimmed V and J ends, which lost 10 bases and 0 bases, there was a span of 11 bases. The germline gives CDR1 MDHEN, CDR2 SYDVKM. The CDR3 is CATGDPSTDTQYF. The CDR3 bases are TGTGCCACCGGCGACCCGAGCACAGATACGCAGTATTTT.

The chain links TRBV5-1 to TRBJ2-7; the match to TRBD2 covers 9 bases. This CDR3 has 16 amino acids. The trim removed 0 bases at V and 5 bases at J, leaving 9 bases unmatched. Looked up from germline, CDR1 is SGHRS and CDR2 is YFSETQ. Here the CDR3 reads CASSLAPGLADDEQYF. CDR3 coding DNA: TGCGCCAGCAGCTTGGCCCCGGGACTAGCTGACGACGAGCAGTACTTC. Variable domain in full (rest from reference TRBV5-1 and TRBJ2-7): KAGVTQTPRYLIKTRGQQVTLSCSPISGHRSVSWYQQTPGQGLQFLFEYFSETQRNKGNFPGRFSGRQFSNSRSEMNVSTLELGDSALYLCASSLAPGLADDEQYFGPGTRLTVT.

V gene TRBV7-9 combines with J gene TRBJ1-1; 7 bases agree with TRBD1. CDR3 size: 16 residues. Trimming took 6 bases from V and 5 from J; bases not matched to a gene: 15. The V gene's germline CDR1 is SEHNR and CDR2 FQNEAQ (reference sequence). Here the CDR3 reads CASRNRQGDGRTEAFF. CDR3 bases: TGTGCCAGCAGAAACCGACAGGGTGACGGCCGTACTGAAGCTTTCTTT. Full variable domain (remainder filled in from reference TRBV7-9 and TRBJ1-1): DTGVSQNPRHKITKRGQNVTFRCDPISEHNRLYWYRQTLGQGPEFLTYFQNEAQLEKSRLLSDRFSAERPKGSFSTLEIQRTEQGDSAMYLCASRNRQGDGRTEAFFGQGTRLTVV.

The CDR3 loop reads CSGIRGDTEAFF. In DNA, the CDR3 is TGCAGCGGAATCAGGGGGGACACTGAAGCTTTCTTT. The chain is built from TRBV29-1 and TRBJ1-1, with 7 nucleotides matching TRBD1. Unmatched junction bases numbered 5, after V lost 7 bases and J lost 3 bases. Germline V CDR1 and CDR2: SQVTM, ANQGSEA. The CDR3 extends over 12 amino acids.

About this clone itself: At the DNA level, this CDR3 is encoded by other sequences in the same sample as well. The CDR3, as DNA: TGTGCCAGCTCACCACTCTTACGCGGGATAGGTTTGACAGATACGCAGTATTTT. As protein: CASSPLLRGIGLTDTQYF. This chain uses TRBV18 with TRBJ2-3; weak D call: TRBD2 (6 bases). The CDR3 sequence is 18 residues long. The ends were cut back, 1 base at V and 3 bases at J, with 20 bases in the middle. The germline V gene has CDR1 KGHSH and CDR2 LQKENI.

Comments on this clone: This may be a read error: a much more frequent sequence differs by one nucleotide. The V gene is TRBV7-6, the J gene TRBJ2-1, with 9 bases aligning to TRBD2. The CDR3 has 15 amino acids. The junction had 5 bases not matched to a gene; V was cut back by 1 base and J by 7 bases. Germline CDR1 SGHVS, CDR2 FNYEAQ. The CDR3 DNA is TGTGCCAGCAGCTTAGGGACTAGCGAGGTTAATGAGCAGTTCTTC. Protein: CASSLGTSEVNEQFF.

This clone showed up just a few times. The CDR3 reads CAWREGYGYTF. CDR3 in DNA: TGTGCCTGGAGGGAGGGTTATGGCTACACCTTC. The chain is built from TRBV30 and TRBJ1-2; D not resolved. Germline V CDR1 and CDR2: GTSNPN, SVGIG (reference sequence). The V and J ends lost 3 bases and 5 bases respectively, with 7 bases between them. The CDR3 extends over 11 amino acids.

This chain links TRBV5-1 with TRBJ2-7, with D possibly TRBD1 on 6 matching bases. The germline gives CDR1 SGHRS, CDR2 YFSETQ. The CDR3 covers 15 residues. V was trimmed by 4 bases and J by 6 bases, leaving 20 bases between them. CDR3 region: CASSPRTGSSLEQYF. The CDR3 DNA reads as TGCGCCAGCAGCCCAAGAACAGGGTCCTCTCTCGAGCAGTACTTC.

The V and J genes are TRBV30 and TRBJ2-7; 10 nucleotides agree with TRBD2. This CDR3 comprises 14 residues. V shed 2 bases and J 3 bases; nucleotides not matched to a gene: 4. Germline V lookup: CDR1 GTSNPN, CDR2 SVGIG (reference sequence). CDR3 loop: CAWSPLAGIYEQYF. The CDR3 region has the DNA TGTGCCTGGAGTCCACTAGCGGGGATCTACGAGCAGTACTTC. The full variable domain, its missing parts supplied by reference TRBV30 and TRBJ2-7, is SQTIHQWPATLVQPVGSPLSLECTVEGTSNPNLYWYRQAAGRGLQLLFYSVGIGQISSEVPQNLSASRPQDRQFILSSKKLLLSDSGFYLCAWSPLAGIYEQYFGPGTRLTVT.

This clone has just a few counts. One end of the junction is discordant with germline, which a read error may explain. Other DNA sequences in this sample translate to the same CDR3. The V and J genes are TRBV7-3 and TRBJ1-1, with no clear D. The CDR3 spans 13 residues. The V gene's germline CDR1 is SGHTA and CDR2 FQGTGA. The CDR3 DNA sequence: TGTGCCAGCAGCCTAACTCCGAACACTGAAGCTTTCTTT. Amino acid sequence: CASSLTPNTEAFF.

The chain employs TRBV21-1 and TRBJ2-5; the table's D call, TRBD2, was not checked against the DNA. TRBV21-1 represents a pseudogene. The CDR3 sequence is 17 residues long. The CDR3 reads CASSKGCGGSSQETQYF. As DNA, the CDR3 is TGTGCCAGCAGCAAAGGATGCGGAGGGTCCTCCCAAGAGACCCAGTACTTC.

The chain combines TRBV7-6 with TRBJ2-5, with 10 bases aligning to TRBD2. CDR3 length: 15 residues. Germline V gene data show CDR1 as SGHVS and CDR2 as FNYEAQ. With 5 bases clipped from V and 3 bases from J, the junction kept 6 bases outside the gene matches. CDR3 in amino acids: CASSRTSGVKETQYF. The CDR3 region has the DNA TGTGCCAGCAGCAGAACTAGCGGGGTAAAAGAGACCCAGTACTTC. Combining the CDR3 with reference TRBV7-6 and TRBJ2-5 gives the whole variable domain GAGVSQSPRYKVTKRGQDVALRCDPISGHVSLYWYRQALGQGPEFLTYFNYEAQQDKSGLPNDRFSAERPEGSISTLTIQRTEQRDSAMYRCASSRTSGVKETQYFGPGTRLLVL.

This clone appeared many times. This chain connects TRBV5-1 to TRBJ2-3, with 13 bases matching TRBD2. The CDR3 runs 16 residues. Germline lookup yields CDR1 SGHRS and CDR2 YFSETQ. V gave up 4 bases and J gave up 6 bases; unmatched junction bases: 8. CDR3 protein: CASSPPGTSGMDTQYF. As DNA, the CDR3 is TGCGCCAGCAGCCCCCCCGGGACTAGCGGGATGGATACGCAGTATTTT.

The chain carries TRBV5-1 and TRBJ2-7, with D possibly being TRBD2 (6 bases). From germline, CDR1 is SGHRS and CDR2 YFSETQ. CDR3 size: 13 residues. V shed 4 bases and J shed 6 bases, with 14 bases lying between them. CDR3 nucleotides: TGCGCCAGCAGCGCCCTGAGCGGGTCCGAGCAGTACTTC. Translating it yields CASSALSGSEQYF. Variable domain in full (rest from reference TRBV5-1 and TRBJ2-7): KAGVTQTPRYLIKTRGQQVTLSCSPISGHRSVSWYQQTPGQGLQFLFEYFSETQRNKGNFPGRFSGRQFSNSRSEMNVSTLELGDSALYLCASSALSGSEQYFGPGTRLTVT.

The chain has TRBV28 and TRBJ2-2; TRBD2 matches 9 bases. This CDR3 comprises 15 residues. Germline V gene lookup returns CDR1 MDHEN and CDR2 SYDVKM. The V segment lost 5 bases and the J segment 7 bases; nucleotides outside the gene matches: 8. This CDR3 reads CASSAGLASGGELFF. The CDR3 DNA reads TGTGCCAGCAGTGCTGGACTAGCGTCCGGCGGGGAGCTGTTTTTT.

The V and J genes are TRBV5-4 and TRBJ2-3; 11 nucleotides match TRBD2. The CDR3 consists of 17 residues. Per the germline V gene, CDR1 is SGHNT and CDR2 is YYREEE (reference sequence). Germline trimming cut 3 bases from V and 0 bases from J; bases unmatched to any gene: 6. The DNA of the CDR3 is TGTGCCAGCAGCTCCATGACTAGCGGGGTTAGCACAGATACGCAGTATTTT. Its translation: CASSSMTSGVSTDTQYF.

The rearrangement uses TRBV9 and TRBJ2-3, with 10 bases lining up with TRBD2. This CDR3 has 17 residues. V lost 2 bases and J lost 0; bases outside the gene matches: 6. Germline CDR1 reads SGDLS; CDR2 reads YYNGEE. The CDR3 spells CASSVRGTSESTDTQYF. The DNA of the CDR3 is TGTGCCAGCAGCGTTCGGGGGACTAGCGAGAGCACAGATACGCAGTATTTT.

This clone came up a few times. The chain uses TRBV2 and TRBJ2-1, with 12 bases matching TRBD2. The CDR3 covers 17 residues. Germline V gene lookup returns CDR1 SNHLY and CDR2 FYNNEI. V gave up 4 bases and J gave up 8 bases; unmatched junction bases: 12. This CDR3 reads CASSVPSTSGRLYEQFF. CDR3 bases: TGTGCCAGCAGTGTCCCCTCGACTAGCGGGAGACTCTATGAGCAGTTCTTC.

The genes are TRBV6-4 and TRBJ2-7, with D perhaps matching TRBD2 (6 bases). CDR1 and CDR2 (germline): MRHNA, SNTAGT. This CDR3 contains 13 residues. Between the trimmed V and J ends, which lost 6 bases and 3 bases, there was a span of 12 bases. The CDR3 protein is CASSLVGGYEQYF. Written as DNA, the CDR3 is TGTGCCAGCAGCCTTGTGGGGGGCTACGAGCAGTACTTC.

The chain employs TRBV5-1 and TRBJ1-3; D unclear. Germline V gives CDR1 SGHRS, CDR2 YFSETQ. Deletions cut 0 bases from V and 2 bases from J, with 9 bases between. This CDR3 region has 15 residues. The CDR3 nucleotides are TGCGCCAGCAGCTTGGACGGGAGAACTGGAAACACCATATATTTT. Translation gives CASSLDGRTGNTIYF.